The source of this T cell receptor (beta chain) is a study of blood T cell repertoires in COVID-19. Only in-frame clones appear in the TCRdb table, and some are missing; sequencing was by immunoSEQ multiplex PCR. The table lists 200,000 to 300,000 clones, 88% of them singletons. This study enrolled people aged 18 to 89 from about 26 US geographic areas. Trimming took off 0 bases at V and 5 bases at J, with 10 bases between the two ends. The CDR3 covers 14 residues. CDR1 is MGHRA and CDR2 is YSYEKL in the germline V gene. The sample consisted of PBMCs or T cells enriched from blood (not recorded which). This chain joins TRBV4-1 and TRBJ1-2; D call uncertain. The origin of this receptor is a middle-aged woman with acute COVID-19. The CDR3 spells CASSQDLFSYGYTF. The DNA of the CDR3 is TGCGCCAGCAGCCAAGATCTGTTCAGTTATGGCTACACCTTC.